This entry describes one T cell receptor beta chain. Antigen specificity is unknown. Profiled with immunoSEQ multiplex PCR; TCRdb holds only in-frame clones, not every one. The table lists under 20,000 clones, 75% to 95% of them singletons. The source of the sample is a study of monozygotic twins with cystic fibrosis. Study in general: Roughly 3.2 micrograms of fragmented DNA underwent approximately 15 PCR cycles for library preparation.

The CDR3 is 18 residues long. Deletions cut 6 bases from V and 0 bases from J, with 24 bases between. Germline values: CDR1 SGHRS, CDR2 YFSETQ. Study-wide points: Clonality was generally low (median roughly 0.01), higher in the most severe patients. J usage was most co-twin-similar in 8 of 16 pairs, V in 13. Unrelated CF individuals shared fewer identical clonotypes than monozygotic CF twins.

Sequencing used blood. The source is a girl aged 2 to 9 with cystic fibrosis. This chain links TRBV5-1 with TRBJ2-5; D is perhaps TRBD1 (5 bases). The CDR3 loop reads CASTLMSGRTGDQETQYF. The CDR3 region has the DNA TGCGCCAGCACCCTGATGAGTGGGCGAACAGGAGACCAAGAGACCCAGTACTTC.